The present entry profiles one T cell receptor beta chain with its context. It lacks a known antigen. The record has no base qualities; no much larger clone is one base away. This sample is part of a study of cytomegalovirus exposure and HLA in healthy donors (dated by TCRdb to about 2017). Describing the broader study: According to an earlier analysis of a few hundred of the donors, about 179 million T cells yielded 90 million to 140 million unique TCR beta sequences and 276 Gb of sequence data. An early release that covered more than 550 HLA-typed donors contained approximately 320 gigabases of sequencing data and some 87 million unique TCR sequences. Of the roughly 400 genotyped donors, over 70% fell in the genetic ancestry cluster associated with self-reported Caucasian donors. The study aimed to test whether cataloging public T cell receptors could reveal signatures of past pathogen exposure. The T cell repertoires of several hundred subjects were profiled by immunosequencing and related to cytomegalovirus serostatus. Besides the first cohort of roughly 700 subjects, a separate validation cohort made up of over 95 different subjects was used. To predict cytomegalovirus infection status, the study brought together high-throughput TCR immunosequencing, statistical association of individual TCRs with disease status, and machine learning. In a later analysis, previously published TCR beta repertoires from 666 donors were re-analyzed and high-resolution HLA genotyping was added so that TCR occurrence patterns could be studied. Rather than drawing on any new phenotypic data, the later analysis identified candidate immune exposures from TCR beta sequences and the way those sequences occurred across donors. In an earlier analysis of several hundred of the donors, high-throughput TCR beta sequencing was used to judge whether each TCR beta V gene segment behaved as functional or pseudogenic. Donor age, sex, ethnicity and CMV serostatus were compiled together with the repertoire data. Genome-wide SNP genotypes for about 65% of the roughly 700 donors were used in a later genetic analysis, which treated that subset as a discovery cohort. Every repertoire in the discovery cohort had been generated on one and the same sequencing platform. Class I and class II HLA loci were covered by the typing at four-digit resolution. The number of typed donors differed by locus: 629-630 for A, B, C, DRB1 and DQB1; 522 for DQA1; over 600 for DPA1; and some 470 for DPB1. Because of strong linkage in the cohort, roughly five DR-DQ haplotypes were treated as single units for association and clustering. Among about 410 genotyped donors of the cohort, an average of approximately 240,000 unique TCR beta nucleotide sequences was sequenced per donor, of which 15% to 20% were non-productive.

In total, approximately 700 healthy bone marrow donors made up the cohort. Cohort members were all nominally healthy when sampled, although unrecorded immune exposures were likely present. The donor was CMV seropositive and was included in the group of 250 to 350 seropositive cohort members. Every donor gave a peripheral blood sample, and the peripheral blood mononuclear cells from that sample were used for TCR beta sequencing. Genomic DNA extraction from the blood cell samples was performed with the Qiagen DNeasy Blood Extraction Kit. Library generation was performed with the immunoSEQ multiplex PCR assay. A mixture of 60 forward primers for TCR Vbeta segments and 13 reverse primers for TCR Jbeta segments was used in the multiplex PCR. A multiplex PCR assay on genomic DNA amplified the CDR3 region of rearranged TCR beta genes. Amplified TCR beta libraries were sequenced as 87-base-pair reads on the Illumina HiSeq System. In the authors' own workflow: Across the roughly 670 repertoires, a later analysis counted approximately 83 million unique TCR beta chains, approximately 12 million of which were shared by at least two donors. Raw reads were error-corrected and collapsed into unique sequences by a nearest-neighbor algorithm in which closely related sequences were merged to remove PCR and sequencing errors. V, D and J gene segments were assigned by aligning CDR3 sequences to IMGT reference sequences. Each retained sequence needed at least a six-nucleotide match to both a V gene segment and a J gene segment. Rearrangements were called productive when the CDR3 lacked stop codons and stayed in frame with V and J; all others were non-productive. Following IMGT convention, CDR3 was defined as the stretch from the second conserved V-encoded cysteine to the conserved J-encoded phenylalanine. Sequences without an unambiguous match to a single V gene segment were excluded from the earlier analysis of about 600 of the donors. An earlier analysis of fewer than 750 of the donors classified V segments as functional when productive rearrangements were above 56.7% and as segregating when the standard deviation between donors was above 5%. A statistical classification framework was built to diagnose cytomegalovirus status from the catalog of TCR beta chain sequences. V and J gene assignment, in a later analysis, came from comparing TCR nucleotide sequences with IMGT/GENE-DB human TR gene sequences. The TCRdist pipeline was used in a later analysis to assign CDR3 sequences and most-parsimonious VDJ recombination scenarios. A later analysis defined each TCR beta chain by its CDR3 amino acid sequence plus V-gene family, and excluded reads lacking a unique V-gene family. As a way to deal with suspected cross-contamination and a sequencing artifact, a later analysis dropped hundreds of nucleotide sequences that were highly shared and had low generation probability. In a later analysis, a clonal expansion index for each public chain was calculated from normalized within-repertoire ranks of inferred template counts. Generation probabilities in a later analysis came from a VDJ recombination model fitted to out-of-frame rearrangements, and those results were checked against IGoR. Hypergeometric tests were used in a later analysis to score TCR-TCR, TCR-HLA and TCR-CMV co-occurrence, with a repertoire-size bias correction applied to the TCR pairs. False discovery rates were estimated in a later analysis by permuting HLA or CMV assignments 20 times. A later analysis grouped co-occurring TCRs with DBSCAN, adding TCRdist sequence similarity when clustering within HLA-allele-positive subsets. Repertoires with fewer than 30,000 or more than 120,000 public chains, plus five repertoires with anomalous nucleotide sharing, were excluded from co-occurrence clustering. The clones in this table, taken by TCRdb from immuneACCESS, are in-frame only. Not every clone is retained; where verified, under half of the shortfall comes from an unresolved V gene, and the cause of the rest is unknown. For V, J and clone size, that table is used; D and trimming come from the DNA. The sample includes about 120,000 clones, with approximately 69% observed a single time. The ten largest clones take up approximately 10% of the sample.

The study at large found these results: Cytomegalovirus status was reported to be diagnosed by the classifier with high specificity and sensitivity in both the original and validation cohorts. Roughly uniform sequencing depth across donors was assumed in presence/absence analyses, although this assumption may not hold. According to a later analysis, parvovirus B19, influenza, CMV and Epstein-Barr virus appeared linked to several top co-occurrence clusters. Some 16 rarely observed V segments, including chromosome 9 orphons, were excluded from the earlier analysis of some 590 of the donors because counts were too low. Correlated functional status among segregating V segments might reflect linkage disequilibrium, but an unknown experimental factor could not be ruled out. A total of fewer than 200 TCR beta chains were listed by the study as associated with cytomegalovirus. The sequencing pipeline was judged likely to have produced a cluster of highly shared sequence variants as a technical artifact. Compared with equally common non-associated chains, HLA-associated TCR beta chains in a later analysis were more clonally expanded and had lower generation probabilities. According to a later analysis, most CMV-associated TCR beta chains appeared to be HLA-restricted, and the HLA associations seemed to be driven largely by CMV exposure. When HLA alleles, especially DR and DQ, strongly co-occurred, attributing TCR associations to individual alleles was difficult. HLA typing was unavailable for some donors at each locus, so association tests used only the typed subset. An association between a missense DCLRE1C variant and V-gene and J-gene trimming of TCR beta chains was found in a later genetic analysis and replicated in an independent cohort. CMV serostatus was the only immune exposure information available for the cohort. A later analysis found that TCR association rates varied across HLA loci, with DRB1 alleles showing the most associated TCRs and HLA-C alleles the fewest. An earlier analysis of around 600 of the donors showed that most TCR beta V segments appeared in productive rearrangements either about 87% or about 30% of the time, which broadly matched IMGT annotations. The authors suggested that the approach could potentially be generalized to other disease states and immunological phenotypes. A later analysis associated about 17,000 TCR beta sequences with specific HLA alleles at a false discovery rate of 0.05. In vitro tests confirmed that a few of the cytomegalovirus-associated TCR beta chains recognize cytomegalovirus antigens. This cohort had only TCR beta chains sequenced, and the lack of alpha or paired-chain data limited which features could be detected. According to a later genetic analysis, donors in an Asian-associated ancestry cluster had fewer N-insertions in productive TCRs than the approximately 690-donor mean. Across donors, most TCR sequences were observed very rarely, whereas some public TCRs were present in many individuals. A further reported finding was that TCR beta sequences accurately predicted the HLA-A and HLA-B alleles for most subjects in the first cohort.

The origin of this receptor is a woman aged 50 to 60 in good health and CMV-seropositive. Input material: PBMCs.

The CDR3 amino acid sequence is: CASSLGGRGSYNEQFF. In nucleotides, the sequence is TGCGCCAGCAGCTTGGGAGGGAGGGGGTCCTACAATGAGCAGTTCTTC. This chain joins TRBV5-1 to TRBJ2-1; TRBD2 might be the D gene, on 7 matching bases. The CDR3 numbers 16 residues from cysteine through phenylalanine. CDR3 DNA is the only sequence kept; it has 48 bases, read in frame from the first base. CDR1 and CDR2 are drawn from the germline V gene: SGHRS, YFSETQ. V and J are truncated by 0 bases and 1 base respectively, leaving an intervening sequence of 11 bases.